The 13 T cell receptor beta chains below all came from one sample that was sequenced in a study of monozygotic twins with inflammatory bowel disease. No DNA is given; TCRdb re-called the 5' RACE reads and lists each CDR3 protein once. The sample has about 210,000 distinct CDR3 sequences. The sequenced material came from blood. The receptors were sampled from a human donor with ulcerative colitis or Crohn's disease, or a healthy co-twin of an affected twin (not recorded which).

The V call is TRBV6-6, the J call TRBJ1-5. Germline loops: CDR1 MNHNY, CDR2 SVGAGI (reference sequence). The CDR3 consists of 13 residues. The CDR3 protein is CASTAKGNQPQHF.

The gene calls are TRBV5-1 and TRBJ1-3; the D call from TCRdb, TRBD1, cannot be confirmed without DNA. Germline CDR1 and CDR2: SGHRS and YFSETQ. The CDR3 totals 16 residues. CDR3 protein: CASSEGPGARGNTIYF.

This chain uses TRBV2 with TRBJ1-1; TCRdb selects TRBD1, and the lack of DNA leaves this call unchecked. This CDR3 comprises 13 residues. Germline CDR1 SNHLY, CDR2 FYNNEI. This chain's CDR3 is CASQSPWGAEAFF.

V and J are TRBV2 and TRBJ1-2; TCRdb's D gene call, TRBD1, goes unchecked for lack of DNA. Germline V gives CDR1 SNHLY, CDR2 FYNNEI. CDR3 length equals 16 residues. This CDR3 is CASSEARQGRDYGYTF. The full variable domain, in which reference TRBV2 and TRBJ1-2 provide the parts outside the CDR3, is EPEVTQTPSHQVTQMGQEVILRCVPISNHLYFYWYRQILGQKVEFLVSFYNNEISEKSEIFDDQFSVERPDGSNFTLKIRSTKLEDSAMYFCASSEARQGRDYGYTFGSGTRLTVV.

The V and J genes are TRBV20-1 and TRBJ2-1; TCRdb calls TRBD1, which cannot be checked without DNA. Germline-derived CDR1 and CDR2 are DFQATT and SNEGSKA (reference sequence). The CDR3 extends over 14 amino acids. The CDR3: CSALGGTGHNEQFF.

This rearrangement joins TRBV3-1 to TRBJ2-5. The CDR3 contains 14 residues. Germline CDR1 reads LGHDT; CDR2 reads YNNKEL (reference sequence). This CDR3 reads CASSQDVVLETQYF.

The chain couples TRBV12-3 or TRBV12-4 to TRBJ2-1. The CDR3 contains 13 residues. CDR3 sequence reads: CASSFSQRNEQFF.

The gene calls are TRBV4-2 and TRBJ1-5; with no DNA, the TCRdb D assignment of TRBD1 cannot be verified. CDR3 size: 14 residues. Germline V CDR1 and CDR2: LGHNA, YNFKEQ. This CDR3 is CASSQTGANQPQHF.

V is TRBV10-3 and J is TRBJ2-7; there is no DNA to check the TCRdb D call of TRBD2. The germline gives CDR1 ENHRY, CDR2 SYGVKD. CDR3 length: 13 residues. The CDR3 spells CAISESGAYEQYF.

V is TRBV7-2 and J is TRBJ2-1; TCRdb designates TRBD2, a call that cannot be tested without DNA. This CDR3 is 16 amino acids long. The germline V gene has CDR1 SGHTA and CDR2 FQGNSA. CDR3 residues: CASSPLGRGGYNEQFF.

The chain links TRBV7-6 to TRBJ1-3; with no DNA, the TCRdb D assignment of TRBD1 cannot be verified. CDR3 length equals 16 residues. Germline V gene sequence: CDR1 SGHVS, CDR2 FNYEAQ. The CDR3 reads CASSAQDSYSGNTIYF.

CDR3 amino acids: CASSFRQGRNQPQHF. The J gene is TRBJ1-5, the V gene TRBV5-5; absent DNA, TCRdb's TRBD1 call cannot be checked. There are 15 residues in the CDR3. Germline-derived CDR1 and CDR2 are SGHKS and YYEKEE (reference sequence).

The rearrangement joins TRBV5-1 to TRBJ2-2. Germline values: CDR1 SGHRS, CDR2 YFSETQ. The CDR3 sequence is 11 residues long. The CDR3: CASSDTGELFF.